A selection of T cell receptor beta chains follows, all from one sample in a study of cytomegalovirus exposure and HLA in healthy donors. Profiled with immunoSEQ multiplex PCR; TCRdb holds only in-frame clones, not every one. The sample shows 180,000 or so clones, about 81% of them seen only once. The sample consisted of PBMCs. These receptors were obtained from a woman aged 45-65 years in good health and CMV-seropositive. The conserved cysteine and the conserved F or W are not part of the CDR3 here. D genes are given only for firm matches.

v_gene	d_gene	j_gene	CDR3aa
TRBV10-1	TRBD1	TRBJ2-7	ASSADRGGYEQY
TRBV10-3	.	TRBJ1-4	AISEQGDGEKLF
TRBV7-2	.	TRBJ2-2	ASSLAHRGGLDRTGELF
TRBV5-1	TRBD2	TRBJ2-3	ASSLGLAGGRSTDTQY
TRBV6-1	TRBD1	.	ASSERTGPYEQY
TRBV6-1	TRBD1	TRBJ2-7	ASAVSGQGYEQY
TRBV19	TRBD1	TRBJ1-1	ASVVRGDTEAF
TRBV7-8	.	TRBJ1-2	ASSPGLLGYT
TRBV5-4	.	TRBJ1-3	ASSSRDRNTIY
TRBV5-4	.	TRBJ1-2	ASSLRGGGYT
TRBV27	.	TRBJ2-5	ASSRDTTGTQY
TRBV5-1	.	TRBJ1-5	ASSHGGDQPQH
TRBV11-2	.	TRBJ2-3	ASSPGLDTQY
TRBV28	.	TRBJ1-1	ASSRTWNTEAF
TRBV28	TRBD2	TRBJ2-5	ASSLREVEGGETQY
TRBV10-2	.	TRBJ2-3	ASSESSTGGSTYTDTQY
TRBV5-6	.	TRBJ2-3	ASAGLTDTQY
TRBV5-4	TRBD2	TRBJ2-3	ASSPAIAGSDTQY
TRBV20-1	TRBD2	TRBJ2-5	SAVAGVDQY
TRBV30	.	TRBJ1-4	AWSVRGAELF
TRBV5-4	.	TRBJ1-1	ASSLQGLATEAF
TRBV5-5	TRBD1	TRBJ1-6	ASSGDRGAYNSPLH
TRBV10-3	TRBD2	TRBJ2-5	AISEGVTSGQETQY
TRBV6-6	TRBD1	TRBJ1-1	ASRDRGENTEAF
TRBV11-2	TRBD2	TRBJ2-1	ASSLSGHSGDEQF
TRBV5-4	TRBD2	TRBJ2-5	ASSLASSGMIQETQY
TRBV30	TRBD2	TRBJ2-2	AWSSIAGATGRELF
TRBV7-9	.	TRBJ1-4	SSSLAVARSNEKLF
TRBV15	TRBD1	TRBJ2-2	AIPQGASNTGELF
TRBV5-1	TRBD1	TRBJ1-4	ASSADRMHEKLF
TRBV19	.	TRBJ1-4	ASSTRRGTTNEKLF
TRBV5-8	TRBD2	TRBJ2-5	ASSAGTSGPETQY
TRBV29-1	.	TRBJ2-1	SVGDVRYNEQF
TRBV5-1	TRBD1	TRBJ1-2	ASSTGQGSYGYT
TRBV5-6	TRBD1	TRBJ2-1	ASSLVGQDNEQF
TRBV7-9	.	TRBJ2-1	ASSLARVGEQF
TRBV5-1	.	TRBJ2-1	ASSEYREVNEQF
TRBV6-5	TRBD2	TRBJ2-1	ASRDSGANEQF
TRBV2	.	TRBJ1-1	ASRERDKKRTEAF
TRBV19	.	TRBJ1-4	ASSAWTDNEKLF
TRBV28	.	TRBJ1-3	ASSFDSSGSTIY
TRBV7-9	.	TRBJ1-2	SSSFPGSGGYT
TRBV4-3	.	TRBJ2-7	ASSPYLGGYEQY
TRBV6-1	.	TRBJ1-1	ASSEGGNTEAF
TRBV7-2	TRBD2	TRBJ2-1	ASSTGTSGAYNEQF
TRBV25-1	TRBD1	TRBJ1-2	ASSGQGVSYGYT
TRBV2	TRBD1	TRBJ2-3	ASAYEDRVKGTDTQY
TRBV19	TRBD1	TRBJ1-2	ASRRLGQGDNYGYT
TRBV29-1	TRBD2	TRBJ2-7	SVGWGGEQY
TRBV28	.	TRBJ1-3	ASGVGGNTIY
TRBV10-3	.	TRBJ1-2	ATGGRENYGYT
TRBV28	.	TRBJ1-6	ASAPRKTYNSPLH
TRBV7-9	TRBD2	TRBJ2-1	SSSLGVSSGRPLGDEQF
TRBV18	.	TRBJ2-1	ASSPSFGPYNEQF
TRBV6-6	.	TRBJ1-5	ASSYVGDSYQPQH